This T cell receptor beta chain was sequenced in a study of T cells expressing NK-cell markers. Study outcomes and limitations: Among CD8+ T cells from five or six donors, dominant NKG2C+ clonotypes accounted for roughly 1.0-7.0%.

The length of the CDR3 is 12 residues. CDR1 and CDR2 from the germline V gene are SGHRS and YFSETQ. After re-calling the 5' RACE reads, TCRdb lists one entry per CDR3 protein, DNA absent. The sample totals about 410,000 distinct CDR3 sequences. About this clonotype: What it binds is not known.

Sequencing input: blood T cells: a sorted CD56 or NKG2C T cell subset, CD4+ or CD8+ T cells, or bulk PBMC T cells (not recorded which). The chain combines TRBV5-1 with TRBJ2-1; checking the TCRdb D call of TRBD1 is not possible without DNA. This clonotype was obtained from a woman in her forties or fifties in good health. The CDR3 here is CASSSGFTEQFF.